The entry that follows covers one TCR beta chain sequence. Antigen specificity is unknown. Sequencing used immunoSEQ multiplex PCR; TCRdb keeps in-frame clones, though not all of them. The sample holds about 41,000 clones, roughly 85% seen once. The CDR3 has 16 residues. Per germline, CDR1 SGHDT and CDR2 YYEEEE. The V and J ends lost 5 bases and 0 bases, in that order; junction bases with no gene match: 9. These data belong to a study of T cell clonotyping in hematopoietic cell transplantation. At the level of the study: Recipient samples before transplant were obtained post-cytoreduction.

As for time point: recipient sample about 28 days before transplant, after cytoreduction. Findings and caveats of the study: At the given depth, recipient repertoires were over 95% de novo clonotypes. Recipient TCR diversity dropped after transplant; expanded clonotypes rose from day 30 to 180. Broader posttransplant TCR repertoire diversity was predicted by graft donor and pretransplant recipient Inverse Simpson Index values.

This chain connects TRBV5-6 to TRBJ2-7; 9 positions agree with TRBD2. Sequences were derived from peripheral blood mononuclear cells, sampled before stem cell transplant. This sequence originates from a man between 60 and 75 years old with myelodysplastic syndrome. Some clones in this sample may be carry-over from other donors' samples. The CDR3 DNA reads TGTGCCAGCAGGAACTACGGACTAGCGTACTCCTACGAGCAGTACTTC. Protein: CASRNYGLAYSYEQYF.